This TCR beta chain was sequenced in a study of cytomegalovirus exposure and HLA in healthy donors. About the study: The roughly 120 million unique TCR beta sequences, from roughly 180 million T cells, were found by an earlier analysis.

A multiplex PCR was run with 60 Vbeta primers and 13 Jbeta primers. Assay used: immunoSEQ multiplex PCR; TCRdb lists only in-frame clones, some missing. The sample lists fewer than 200,000 clones, approximately 12% occurring once. On this clone: As yet, its antigen is unknown.

Per germline, CDR1 SQVTM and CDR2 ANQGSEA. The CDR3 has 12 residues. Trimming left V 8 bases short and J 3 bases short, with 14 bases between. Study-wide points: V- and J-gene trimming of TCR beta was linked (in a later analysis) to a missense DCLRE1C variant. The study put under 200 TCR beta chains on its list as cytomegalovirus-associated. Later analysis showed TCR association rates varying by HLA locus, highest for DRB1 and lowest for HLA-C.

The chain uses TRBV29-1 and TRBJ2-7, with D perhaps TRBD2 (5 bases). This clonotype originated in a man aged 50 or older in good health and CMV-seropositive. Sequencing input: PBMCs. CDR3 region: CSPGLRSYEQYF. The CDR3 DNA reads TGCAGCCCTGGACTGAGAAGCTACGAGCAGTACTTC.